A selection of T cell receptor beta chains follows, all from one sample in a study of cytotoxic CD8 clonotypes in ibrutinib-treated CLL. The protocol was immunoSEQ multiplex PCR, while the TCRdb copy is restricted to in-frame clones and leaves out a portion. The data contain 55,000 to 85,000 clones, 90% of them singletons. Sequencing used PBMCs, obtained after 12 months of ibrutinib treatment. The receptors were sampled from a human donor with chronic lymphocytic leukemia. Each CDR3 is given with its conserved first and last residue. Each record gives: V gene, clone size, J gene, CDR3 protein. A clone size is listed for some rows: how often the clone was seen (once, few, many), or a class if it is expanded.

TRBV27	once	TRBJ2-1	CASSLRGQGSYNEQFF
TRBV2	-	TRBJ2-2	CASGRQGNTGELFF
TRBV6-4	-	TRBJ1-1	CASRETRTAMNTEAFF
TRBV19	-	TRBJ2-4	CASSTSSVKNIQYF
TRBV6-1	-	TRBJ2-7	CASRSQGIGSYEQYF
TRBV5-1	-	TRBJ2-2	CASNNRDRGPTGELFF
TRBV5-4	-	TRBJ2-1	CASSPDHETRGAYNEQFF
TRBV5-1	-	TRBJ2-5	CASSLGEWDLAGAWYF
TRBV4-2	-	TRBJ1-1	CASSQKTGNTEAFF
TRBV5-1	few	TRBJ2-1	CASSLEGQGAINEQFF
TRBV9	-	TRBJ2-5	CASSVSIQETQYF
TRBV7-2	once	TRBJ2-1	CASSLAAGLAGDQFF
TRBV29-1	-	TRBJ2-5	CSVQGANSQETQYF
TRBV9	-	TRBJ1-3	CASSGPWGTTGNTIYF
TRBV5-1	-	TRBJ2-7	CASSLAQQKTYEQYF
TRBV27	-	TRBJ1-2	CASSFDRLGHGYTF
TRBV2	-	TRBJ2-5	CASRQGQTQETQYF
TRBV7-8	-	TRBJ2-7	CASSLAGGITYEQYF
TRBV4-2	-	TRBJ1-4	CASSPPRIDRVLFF
TRBV28	-	TRBJ2-2	CATRGLAGELFF
TRBV6-1	once	TRBJ1-5	CASSDGELRPQPQHF
TRBV4-1	-	TRBJ2-7	CASSQESSGSSYEQYF
TRBV18	once	TRBJ2-1	CASSPPGTSGRAAVYFEQFF
TRBV28	-	TRBJ1-1	CASSLGRRRSTEAFF
TRBV4-2	-	TRBJ1-2	CASSQESGVWSYGYTF
TRBV5-6	-	TRBJ2-1	CASSLGPLSSYNEQFF